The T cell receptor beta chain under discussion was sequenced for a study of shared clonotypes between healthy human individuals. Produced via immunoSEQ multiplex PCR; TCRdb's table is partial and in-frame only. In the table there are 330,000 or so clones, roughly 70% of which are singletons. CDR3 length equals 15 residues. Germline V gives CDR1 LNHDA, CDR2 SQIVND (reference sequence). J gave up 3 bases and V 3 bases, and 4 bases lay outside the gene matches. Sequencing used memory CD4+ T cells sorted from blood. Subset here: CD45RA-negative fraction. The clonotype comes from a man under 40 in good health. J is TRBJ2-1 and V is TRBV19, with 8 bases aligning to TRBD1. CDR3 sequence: CASSIDRGFYNEQFF. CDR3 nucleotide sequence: TGTGCCAGTAGTATCGACAGGGGATTCTACAATGAGCAGTTCTTC. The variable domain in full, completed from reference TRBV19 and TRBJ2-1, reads DGGITQSPKYLFRKEGQNVTLSCEQNLNHDAMYWYRQDPGQGLRLIYYSQIVNDFQKGDIAEGYSVSREKKESFPLTVTSAQKNPTAFYLCASSIDRGFYNEQFFGPGTRLTVL.